Included here is one T cell receptor (beta chain) sequence, with context. Profiled with immunoSEQ multiplex PCR; TCRdb holds only in-frame clones, not every one. The table shows approximately 94,000 clones, with roughly 88% occurring only once. This entry comes from a study of blood T cell repertoires in COVID-19. The CDR3 is 18 amino acids. CDR1 is LNHNV, CDR2 YYDKDF, per germline (reference sequence). Germline trimming cut 1 base from V and 1 base from J; bases unmatched to any gene: 12. The source of this sequence is a woman in her 70s with acute or convalescent COVID-19. Sequences were obtained from peripheral blood. This chain links TRBV15 with TRBJ1-1; TRBD1 aligns across 7 bases. Here the CDR3 reads CATSRGQGVNRGNTEAFF. The CDR3 coding sequence is TGTGCCACCAGCAGAGGGCAGGGGGTAAACCGGGGGAACACTGAAGCTTTCTTT.